A selection of T cell receptor beta chains follows, all from one sample in a study of blood T cell repertoires in COVID-19. Clones were sequenced by immunoSEQ multiplex PCR, and TCRdb holds only the in-frame ones, with some missing. The data show approximately 150,000 clones, 84% seen once. The sequencing sample was made of PBMCs or T cells enriched from blood (not recorded which). Receptor source: a woman aged 45-65 years with acute COVID-19. Both conserved end residues are part of each CDR3. D genes are given only for firm matches. Only part of the rows carry a size: once, few, many, or a class if the clone is expanded.

v_call: TRBV14; j_call: TRBJ2-4; d_call: TRBD2; clone_size: NA; cdr3_nt: TGTGCCAGCAGCCCTCGGACTAGCGGGAGCCCTGCCAACATTCAGTACTTC; cdr3_aa: CASSPRTSGSPANIQYF
v_call: TRBV12-3/TRBV12-4; j_call: TRBJ2-7; d_call: TRBD2; clone_size: NA; cdr3_nt: TGTGCCAGCAGACCCGACGGGAGGGGCGAGCAGTACTTC; cdr3_aa: CASRPDGRGEQYF
v_call: TRBV14; j_call: TRBJ2-7; d_call: TRBD2; clone_size: NA; cdr3_nt: TGTGCCAGCAGCCACCGACTAGCGGGGTCCTCCTACGAGCAGTACTTC; cdr3_aa: CASSHRLAGSSYEQYF
v_call: TRBV15; j_call: TRBJ2-7; d_call: TRBD1; clone_size: NA; cdr3_nt: TGTGCCACCAGCAACCGGGACAGGGGTCGCCACGAGCAGTACTTC; cdr3_aa: CATSNRDRGRHEQYF
v_call: TRBV2; j_call: TRBJ1-4; d_call: TRBD1; clone_size: NA; cdr3_nt: TGTGCCAGCAGTGGGGGACAGGGCGCAACTAATGAAAAACTGTTTTTT; cdr3_aa: CASSGGQGATNEKLFF
v_call: TRBV28; j_call: TRBJ2-7; d_call: NA; clone_size: NA; cdr3_nt: TGTGCCAGCAGTTCGACAGCTCCCACCTACGAGCAGTACTTC; cdr3_aa: CASSSTAPTYEQYF
v_call: TRBV6-2/TRBV6-3; j_call: TRBJ2-7; d_call: TRBD2; clone_size: NA; cdr3_nt: TGTGCCAGCAGTAGTTTCCCATCGGGCGGGAGTGCCCACGAGCAGTACTTC; cdr3_aa: CASSSFPSGGSAHEQYF
v_call: TRBV29-1; j_call: TRBJ1-2; d_call: TRBD1; clone_size: NA; cdr3_nt: TGCAGCGCCCTGGCAGGGGGATCAGCTAACTATGGCTACACCTTC; cdr3_aa: CSALAGGSANYGYTF
v_call: TRBV9; j_call: TRBJ2-7; d_call: NA; clone_size: NA; cdr3_nt: TGTGCCAGCAGCGTATATCCGGGTAGCTCCTACGAGCAGTACTTC; cdr3_aa: CASSVYPGSSYEQYF
v_call: TRBV5-6; j_call: TRBJ1-2; d_call: TRBD1; clone_size: NA; cdr3_nt: TGTGCCAGCAGCTTGTTTGGGACAGATATTTTGGAAGGCTACACCTTC; cdr3_aa: CASSLFGTDILEGYTF
v_call: TRBV7-9; j_call: TRBJ1-1; d_call: NA; clone_size: NA; cdr3_nt: TGTGCCAGCAGCCGCGCCGGACAGCCGAACACTGAAGCTTTCTTT; cdr3_aa: CASSRAGQPNTEAFF
v_call: TRBV27; j_call: TRBJ2-2; d_call: NA; clone_size: NA; cdr3_nt: TGTGCCGTCAGAGGGCCGAGGACCGGGGAGCTGTTTTTT; cdr3_aa: CAVRGPRTGELFF
v_call: TRBV5-1; j_call: TRBJ1-1; d_call: NA; clone_size: NA; cdr3_nt: TGCGCCAGCAGCTTGGGGCACAAGAACACTGAAGCTTTCTTT; cdr3_aa: CASSLGHKNTEAFF
v_call: TRBV7-2; j_call: TRBJ1-1; d_call: TRBD1; clone_size: NA; cdr3_nt: TGTGCCAGCAGCCGTGACAGGGGCGGCACTGAAGCTTTCTTT; cdr3_aa: CASSRDRGGTEAFF
v_call: TRBV3-1/TRBV3-2; j_call: TRBJ2-3; d_call: TRBD2; clone_size: NA; cdr3_nt: TGTGCCAGCAGCCCGACTAGCGGGAGCACAGATACGCAGTATTTT; cdr3_aa: CASSPTSGSTDTQYF
v_call: TRBV15; j_call: TRBJ2-7; d_call: NA; clone_size: few; cdr3_nt: TGTGCCACCAGCAGACCCGGGTCACCAGGGCCCAAAGGTTACGAGCAGTACTTC; cdr3_aa: CATSRPGSPGPKGYEQYF
v_call: TRBV12-3/TRBV12-4; j_call: TRBJ1-2; d_call: NA; clone_size: once; cdr3_nt: TGTGCCAGCAGCCTCGGGGGAAACTATGGCTACACCTTC; cdr3_aa: CASSLGGNYGYTF
v_call: TRBV20-1; j_call: TRBJ1-4; d_call: NA; clone_size: NA; cdr3_nt: TGCAGTGCCCTGGGGCTTGAAAAACTGTTTTTT; cdr3_aa: CSALGLEKLFF
v_call: TRBV2; j_call: TRBJ2-1; d_call: NA; clone_size: few; cdr3_nt: TGTGCCAGCAGAATAAACAATGAGCAGTTCTTC; cdr3_aa: CASRINNEQFF
v_call: TRBV10-3; j_call: TRBJ2-7; d_call: TRBD2; clone_size: NA; cdr3_nt: TGTGCCATCAGTCCCCCACTAGCGGGAGACTCCTACGAGCAGTACTTC; cdr3_aa: CAISPPLAGDSYEQYF
v_call: TRBV4-1; j_call: TRBJ2-7; d_call: NA; clone_size: NA; cdr3_nt: TGCGCCAGCAGCCAAGACAGGGCCTACGAGCAGTACTTC; cdr3_aa: CASSQDRAYEQYF
v_call: TRBV2; j_call: TRBJ1-1; d_call: NA; clone_size: NA; cdr3_nt: TGTGCCAGCAGTGAACTGGGGGCGGACACTGAAGCTTTCTTT; cdr3_aa: CASSELGADTEAFF
v_call: TRBV5-1; j_call: TRBJ2-5; d_call: NA; clone_size: NA; cdr3_nt: TGCGCCAGCAGCTTAAATTCCCTCGGAGAGACCCAGTACTTC; cdr3_aa: CASSLNSLGETQYF
v_call: TRBV3-1/TRBV3-2; j_call: TRBJ1-2; d_call: TRBD1; clone_size: NA; cdr3_nt: TGTGCCAGCAGCCGCAGCACGGACAGGGGGACGGTTGAGTATGGCTACACCTTC; cdr3_aa: CASSRSTDRGTVEYGYTF
v_call: TRBV9; j_call: TRBJ2-1; d_call: NA; clone_size: NA; cdr3_nt: TGTGCCAGCAGCGGAGGAAGCTCCTACAATGAGCAGTTCTTC; cdr3_aa: CASSGGSSYNEQFF
v_call: TRBV19; j_call: TRBJ2-5; d_call: TRBD2; clone_size: NA; cdr3_nt: TGTGCCAGTAGTGCCCCCCGACTAGCGGGTCAAGAGACCCAGTACTTC; cdr3_aa: CASSAPRLAGQETQYF
v_call: TRBV5-1; j_call: TRBJ2-7; d_call: NA; clone_size: NA; cdr3_nt: TGCGCCAGCAGCGCCACCCCAGGGGAGCAGTACTTC; cdr3_aa: CASSATPGEQYF